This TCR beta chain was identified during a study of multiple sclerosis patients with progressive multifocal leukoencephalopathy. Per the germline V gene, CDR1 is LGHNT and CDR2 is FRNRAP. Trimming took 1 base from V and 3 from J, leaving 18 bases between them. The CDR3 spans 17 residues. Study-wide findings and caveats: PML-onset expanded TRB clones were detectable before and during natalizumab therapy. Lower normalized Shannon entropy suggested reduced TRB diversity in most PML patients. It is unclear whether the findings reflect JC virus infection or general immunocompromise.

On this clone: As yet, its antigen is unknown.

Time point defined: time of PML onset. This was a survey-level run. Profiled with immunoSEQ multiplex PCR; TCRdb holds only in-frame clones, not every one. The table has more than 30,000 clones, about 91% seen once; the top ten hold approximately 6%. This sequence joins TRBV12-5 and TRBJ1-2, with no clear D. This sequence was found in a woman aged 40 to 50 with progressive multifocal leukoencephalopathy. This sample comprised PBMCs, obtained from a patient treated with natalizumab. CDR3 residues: CASGLDMGQTKDYGYTF. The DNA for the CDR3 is TGTGCTAGTGGTTTGGACATGGGCCAGACTAAAGACTATGGCTACACCTTC.